This TCR beta chain was documented in a study of blood T cell repertoires in COVID-19. The assay was immunoSEQ multiplex PCR, and TCRdb's table has in-frame clones only and misses some. The data hold roughly 110,000 clones, with 65% to 80% observed a single time. The origin of this receptor is a man aged 65-85 years with acute or convalescent COVID-19. The source material was peripheral blood.

The CDR3 coding sequence is TGCGCCAGCAGCTTCCCCCAGGCCTACGAGCAGTACTTC. It yields the protein CASSFPQAYEQYF. The chain combines TRBV5-1 with TRBJ2-7; D is uncertain. Germline-derived CDR1 and CDR2 are SGHRS and YFSETQ. Trimming cost V 2 bases and J 2 bases, with 8 bases left between them. The CDR3 is 13 residues long.